This T cell receptor (beta chain) was sequenced in a study of blood T cell repertoires in COVID-19. This CDR3 spans 14 amino acids. V trimming: 7 bases; J trimming: 4 bases; junction bases outside the gene matches: 10. Per germline, CDR1 LNHDA and CDR2 SQIVND (reference sequence). Per the original data handling: Reference gene primer amplification gave estimated nucleated cell counts. Repertoires were generated with immunoSEQ multiplex PCR, while TCRdb's copy carries only in-frame clones and drops some. The DNA gave D and trimming, while V, J and clone size come from that table. The sample lists fewer than 300,000 clones, approximately 84% occurring once.

The TCR originated in a man aged 45-65 years with COVID-19, enrolled during active disease. V and J are TRBV19 and TRBJ2-7; 7 positions match TRBD1. Sequenced sample: peripheral blood. CDR3 sequence reads: CASMARQGPYEQYF. The CDR3 DNA reads as TGTGCCAGTATGGCGAGACAGGGTCCATACGAGCAGTACTTC.